Listed here are 21 T cell receptor beta chains from one sample, sequenced in a study of Ad26.COV2.S vaccination and SARS-CoV-2 variants. Treatment specified: 15 to 20 received Ad26.COV2.S at low or high dose, single or two shots; 5 received placebo; per-sample allocation not given. Material that was analyzed had been drawn on day 63 after the first vaccine or placebo injection. Sequencing was performed with immunoSEQ multiplex PCR; in TCRdb, only in-frame clones are kept and a portion is missing. The table shows about 330,000 clones, with about 90% occurring only once. Sample: peripheral blood, taken in a trial of Ad26.COV2.S vaccine versus placebo. The source is a person aged 18-65 years who received the Ad26.COV2.S COVID-19 vaccine or a placebo.

This clone was seen once. This sequence joins TRBV10-3 and TRBJ1-1; D is unclear. The V end lost 6 bases, the J end lost 1 base, and 12 bases lay between the germline ends. Germline V gene sequence: CDR1 ENHRY, CDR2 SYGVKD. CDR3 length: 14 residues. In DNA form, the CDR3 reads TGTGCCATCAGCATAACACAAGAGAACACTGAAGCTTTCTTT. It specifies CAISITQENTEAFF.

CDR3 sequence reads: CASSLRRVYSTNEKLFF. For the CDR3, the DNA is TGTGCCAGCAGCCTACGCAGGGTCTATTCAACTAATGAAAAACTGTTTTTT. The chain joins TRBV7-8 to TRBJ1-4; D may be TRBD1 (5 bases). The V and J ends lost 5 bases and 0 bases respectively, with 16 bases between them. The CDR3 has 17 residues. Per germline, CDR1 SGHVS and CDR2 FQNEAQ.

V gene TRBV30 combines with J gene TRBJ1-2; D uncertain. V was cut by 0 bases and J by 5 bases, with 7 bases left in between. The CDR3 has 12 amino acids. Germline assignment: CDR1 GTSNPN and CDR2 SVGIG (reference sequence). The CDR3 nucleotides are TGTGCCTGGAGTGTCTACAGTTATGGCTACACCTTC. Translating it yields CAWSVYSYGYTF. Drawing the rest from reference TRBV30 and TRBJ1-2, the complete variable domain is SQTIHQWPATLVQPVGSPLSLECTVEGTSNPNLYWYRQAAGRGLQLLFYSVGIGQISSEVPQNLSASRPQDRQFILSSKKLLLSDSGFYLCAWSVYSYGYTFGSGTRLTVV.

The chain recombines TRBV12-5 with TRBJ2-1; D unresolved. The V gene lost 6 bases and the J gene lost 3 bases, with 9 bases spanning the gap. The CDR3 spans 13 residues. Germline V gene sequence: CDR1 LGHNT, CDR2 FRNRAP. The CDR3 DNA reads TGTGCTAGTGGGTTGACGGTCTACAATGAGCAGTTCTTC. It yields the protein CASGLTVYNEQFF.

J is TRBJ2-1 and V is TRBV7-9; either TRBD1 or TRBD2 may fit D (5 bases each). This CDR3 has 15 amino acids. From germline, CDR1 is SEHNR and CDR2 FQNEAQ (reference sequence). V was pared by 2 bases and J by 4 bases, with 12 bases between. The CDR3 coding sequence is TGTGCCAGCAGCTTATCGAGGGGTAGTTACAATGAGCAGTTCTTC. Its translation is CASSLSRGSYNEQFF.

V is TRBV19 and J is TRBJ2-3; weak D call: TRBD2 (5 bases). CDR3 length: 15 amino acids. Trimming removed 3 bases at V and 1 base at J, with 11 bases between. The germline V gene has CDR1 LNHDA and CDR2 SQIVND (reference sequence). CDR3 coding DNA: TGTGCCAGTAGTATCCCGGGGAAGGGCACAGATACGCAGTATTTT. The encoded protein is CASSIPGKGTDTQYF.

The rearrangement uses TRBV5-6 and TRBJ2-5; 12 nucleotides agree with TRBD2. The CDR3 runs to 17 residues. Germline loops: CDR1 SGHDT, CDR2 YYEEEE. Losses at the gene ends were 2 bases for V and 3 bases for J; bases not matched to a gene: 8. The CDR3 protein is CASSLWASGGVKETQYF. CDR3 nucleotides: TGTGCCAGCAGCTTATGGGCTAGCGGGGGGGTAAAAGAGACCCAGTACTTC. Full variable domain (missing parts from reference TRBV5-6 and TRBJ2-5): DAGVTQSPTHLIKTRGQQVTLRCSPKSGHDTVSWYQQALGQGPQFIFQYYEEEERQRGNFPDRFSGHQFPNYSSELNVNALLLGDSALYLCASSLWASGGVKETQYFGPGTRLLVL.

V usage is TRBV3-1 (or the pseudogene TRBV3-2) and J usage is TRBJ2-5; TRBD2 is a possible D gene (6 bases). The V gene's germline CDR1 is LGHDT and CDR2 YNNKEL (reference sequence). V lost 0 bases and J lost 3, with 17 bases in between. The CDR3 is 17 residues long. The CDR3 region has the DNA TGTGCCAGCAGCCAAGAAAAGATTGCGGGGTGGGAAGAGACCCAGTACTTC. This translates into CASSQEKIAGWEETQYF.

This clone was observed a single time. V usage is TRBV29-1 and J usage is TRBJ1-1, with TRBD1 matching over 9 bases. The CDR3 consists of 16 residues. Germline CDR1 is SQVTM and CDR2 is ANQGSEA. V gave up 4 bases and J gave up 5 bases; unmatched junction bases: 14. The CDR3 DNA reads TGCAGCGTTGGCCCCGGGACAGGGATTCCCGGGACTGAAGCTTTCTTT. Protein product: CSVGPGTGIPGTEAFF.

This clone was seen only once. This chain uses TRBV7-3 with TRBJ1-2; D is unresolved. The CDR3 is 12 amino acids. Germline values: CDR1 SGHTA, CDR2 FQGTGA. Trimming took 8 bases from V and 3 from J, leaving 10 bases between them. The CDR3 protein is CASGGLDYGYTF. CDR3 nucleotides: TGTGCCAGCGGCGGCTTAGACTATGGCTACACCTTC.

This clone was recorded only once. V and J are TRBV18 and TRBJ1-6; TRBD1 might be the D (5 bases). With 2 bases removed from V and 8 bases from J, the gap between germline ends came to 13 bases. CDR3 length: 15 amino acids. Looked up from germline, CDR1 is KGHSH and CDR2 is LQKENI. The CDR3 loop reads CASSPTRVRDSPLHF. CDR3 bases: TGTGCCAGCTCACCAACCAGGGTAAGGGATTCACCCCTCCACTTT.

The chain couples TRBV12-3 or TRBV12-4 to TRBJ1-3; unclear D gene. The CDR3 totals 11 residues. Trimming pared 7 bases from V and 4 bases from J, leaving 5 bases between. The CDR3 DNA sequence: TGTGCCAGCAATCAGGGAAACACCATATATTTT. It is translated as CASNQGNTIYF.

The V call is TRBV18, the J call TRBJ1-3; TRBD1 agrees at 7 bases. The CDR3 consists of 16 residues. With V trimmed by 2 bases and J by 7 bases, 11 bases remained unmatched. Germline CDR1 KGHSH, CDR2 LQKENI. The CDR3 region has the DNA TGTGCCAGCTCACCAACACGACAGGGAGGAAGGAACACCATATATTTT. Protein sequence: CASSPTRQGGRNTIYF.

The rearrangement joins TRBV7-8 to TRBJ2-6; D is perhaps TRBD1 or TRBD2 (5 bases each). Trimming took off 5 bases at V and 2 bases at J, with 13 bases between the two ends. The CDR3 consists of 16 residues. In germline, CDR1 is SGHVS, CDR2 FQNEAQ. CDR3 nucleotides: TGTGCCAGCAGCCGAGGCAGAGGGGCTGGGGCCAACGTCCTGACTTTC. This translates into CASSRGRGAGANVLTF.

The chain has TRBV5-6 and TRBJ1-1; D gene ambiguous. The CDR3 sequence is 11 residues long. Germline V lookup: CDR1 SGHDT, CDR2 YYEEEE. Between the trimmed V and J ends, which lost 3 bases and 1 base, there was a span of 1 base. Here the CDR3 DNA reads TGTGCCAGCAGCTGGAACACTGAAGCTTTCTTT. Amino acids: CASSWNTEAFF.

The V gene is TRBV19, the J gene TRBJ2-7, with D possibly matching TRBD1 (5 bases). Trimming removed 7 bases from V and 6 bases from J, with 16 bases in between. This CDR3 spans 13 amino acids. CDR1 is LNHDA and CDR2 is SQIVND in the germline V gene (reference sequence). The CDR3 DNA is TGTGCCAGTACCTACGGCAGGGATGGCGAGCAGTACTTC. Translation: CASTYGRDGEQYF.

The chain has TRBV6-5 and TRBJ2-7; D may be TRBD1 (5 bases). The CDR3 is 13 residues long. Between the trimmed V and J ends, which lost 6 bases and 1 base, there was a span of 10 bases. Germline CDR1 MNHEY, CDR2 SVGAGI. The CDR3 nucleotides read TGTGCCAGCAGCCAGGGATGGTCCTACGAGCAGTACGTC. It encodes CASSQGWSYEQYV.

The chain couples TRBV5-1 to TRBJ2-3; 7 nucleotides match TRBD1. The V segment lost 4 bases and the J segment 0 bases; nucleotides outside the gene matches: 8. The CDR3 loop spans 16 amino acids. Per germline, CDR1 SGHRS and CDR2 YFSETQ. The CDR3 sequence: CASSAITGVSTDTQYF. As DNA, the CDR3 is TGCGCCAGCAGCGCCATTACAGGGGTGAGCACAGATACGCAGTATTTT.

The gene calls are TRBV7-3 and TRBJ2-2, with 10 nucleotides matching TRBD2. V lost 5 bases to trimming and J lost 7 bases; unmatched junction nucleotides: 16. This CDR3 has 18 residues. CDR1 is SGHTA and CDR2 is FQGTGA in the germline V gene. CDR3 loop: CASSPGTSVPPAGGELFF. DNA for the CDR3: TGTGCCAGCAGCCCCGGGACTAGCGTTCCACCGGCGGGCGGGGAGCTGTTTTTT. Looking up the rest from reference TRBV7-3 and TRBJ2-2 gives the full variable domain: GAGVSQTPSNKVTEKGKYVELRCDPISGHTALYWYRQSLGQGPEFLIYFQGTGAADDSGLPNDRFFAVRPEGSVSTLKIQRTERGDSAVYLCASSPGTSVPPAGGELFFGEGSRLTVL.

This clone was recorded once. The genes are TRBV5-4 and TRBJ2-6, with D perhaps matching TRBD1 or TRBD2 (5 bases each). The CDR3 totals 16 residues. CDR1 and CDR2 (germline): SGHNT, YYREEE (reference sequence). Trimming took 0 bases from V and 0 from J, leaving 7 bases between them. CDR3 amino acids: CASSLGGSSGANVLTF. The CDR3 region has the DNA TGTGCCAGCAGCTTGGGGGGGAGCTCTGGGGCCAACGTCCTGACTTTC.

The chain carries TRBV19 and TRBJ2-6; D gene uncertain. The V and J ends lost 8 bases and 0 bases respectively, with 11 bases between them. CDR1 is LNHDA, CDR2 SQIVND, per germline (reference sequence). The length of the CDR3 is 15 residues. CDR3 coding DNA: TGTGCCAGTTCCGTTGCTCCCTCTGGGGCCAACGTCCTGACTTTC. It yields the protein CASSVAPSGANVLTF.